These 18 T cell receptor beta chains share one sample of origin, sequenced in a study of cytomegalovirus exposure and HLA in healthy donors. The primer mix had 60 Vbeta and 13 Jbeta primers. The data were produced by immunoSEQ multiplex PCR, yet TCRdb's version contains in-frame clones alone and is incomplete. The repertoire holds fewer than 130,000 clones, with approximately 79% as singletons. The sequenced sample was PBMCs. Receptors were obtained from a woman aged 40-49 years in good health and CMV-seronegative.

The chain couples TRBV30 to TRBJ2-2, with a tentative D call TRBD2 (6 bases). This CDR3 contains 13 residues. Trimming stripped 0 bases from V and 6 bases from J, with 8 bases between. Germline assignment: CDR1 GTSNPN and CDR2 SVGIG (reference sequence). DNA of the CDR3: TGTGCCTGGAGTGTAACGGGGGCCGGGGAGCTGTTTTTT. Translation gives CAWSVTGAGELFF.

V and J are TRBV11-3 and TRBJ2-1; TRBD2 matches 8 bases. V trimming: 2 bases; J trimming: 5 bases; junction bases outside the gene matches: 5. This CDR3 has 15 amino acids. From germline, CDR1 is SGHNT and CDR2 YENEEA. CDR3 sequence reads: CASSLPGGPHNEQFF. The DNA for the CDR3 is TGTGCCAGCAGCTTACCGGGGGGGCCACACAATGAGCAGTTCTTC.

This clone was observed a single time. The chain carries TRBV29-1 and TRBJ2-5; possible D gene TRBD2, 6 bases. CDR1 and CDR2 (germline): SQVTM, ANQGSEA. There are 14 residues in the CDR3. Trimming pared 4 bases from V and 1 base from J, leaving 13 bases between. As DNA, the CDR3 is TGCAGCGTTGTTCAGCGAGCGGGCCAAGAGACCCAGTACTTC. It yields the protein CSVVQRAGQETQYF.

V usage is TRBV9 and J usage is TRBJ2-5; TRBD2 matches at 7 bases. The V gene end was trimmed by 4 bases and the J gene end by 4 bases; junction bases not matched to a gene: 4. Germline CDR1 is SGDLS and CDR2 is YYNGEE. CDR3 length: 13 residues. CDR3 in DNA: TGTGCCAGCAGCACCGGGGGGAGAGAGACCCAGTACTTC. Amino acids: CASSTGGRETQYF. Complete variable domain (other parts from reference TRBV9 and TRBJ2-5): DSGVTQTPKHLITATGQRVTLRCSPRSGDLSVYWYQQSLDQGLQFLIQYYNGEERAKGNILERFSAQQFPDLHSELNLSSLELGDSALYFCASSTGGRETQYFGPGTRLLVL.

The chain has TRBV29-1 and TRBJ2-2; TRBD1 matches at 10 bases. The CDR3 consists of 14 residues. Germline CDR1 reads SQVTM; CDR2 reads ANQGSEA. V was pared by 7 bases and J by 7 bases, with 9 bases of the junction left unmatched. This CDR3 is CSAGDRGFGGELFF. DNA of the CDR3: TGCAGCGCCGGGGACAGGGGTTTTGGCGGGGAGCTGTTTTTT.

The chain has TRBV7-2 and TRBJ2-7, with D possibly matching TRBD1 (6 bases). The CDR3 spans 15 residues. V lost 5 bases and J lost 2, with 16 bases in between. Germline V gives CDR1 SGHTA, CDR2 FQGNSA. This CDR3 is CASSPGPQGPYEQYF. The CDR3 DNA reads TGTGCCAGCAGCCCCGGCCCCCAGGGGCCCTACGAGCAGTACTTC.

This chain connects TRBV27 to TRBJ1-1, with TRBD1 matching over 11 bases. The junction had 7 bases not matched to a gene; V was cut back by 6 bases and J by 4 bases. Germline-derived CDR1 and CDR2 are MNHEY and SMNVEV (reference sequence). The CDR3 contains 15 residues. This chain's CDR3 is CASRPLGTGGTEAFF. CDR3 coding DNA: TGTGCCAGCAGACCTCTCGGGACAGGGGGCACTGAAGCTTTCTTT.

V usage is TRBV19 and J usage is TRBJ2-5; 8 bases align to TRBD1. Per germline, CDR1 LNHDA and CDR2 SQIVND (reference sequence). V lost 0 bases to trimming and J lost 5 bases; unmatched junction nucleotides: 8. The CDR3 runs 16 residues. Here the CDR3 reads CASSIDPQGERETQYF. The CDR3 bases are TGTGCCAGTAGTATAGATCCACAGGGGGAAAGGGAGACCCAGTACTTC.

The rearrangement joins TRBV30 to TRBJ1-1; weak D call: TRBD1 (5 bases). From germline, CDR1 is GTSNPN and CDR2 SVGIG (reference sequence). Deletions cut 0 bases from V and 6 bases from J, with 14 bases between. The CDR3 runs to 14 residues. The CDR3 DNA reads as TGTGCCTGGAGTGTTGGGGGGGATTGGGCTGAAGCTTTCTTT. Translating it yields CAWSVGGDWAEAFF.

J is TRBJ2-5 and V is TRBV5-1, with a weak D call TRBD2 (5 bases). Germline CDR1 reads SGHRS; CDR2 reads YFSETQ. The V gene lost 0 bases and the J gene lost 5 bases, with 14 bases spanning the gap. The CDR3 extends over 15 amino acids. The CDR3 sequence: CASSLEAGVGETQYF. The CDR3 DNA sequence: TGCGCCAGCAGCTTGGAAGCCGGGGTGGGGGAGACCCAGTACTTC.

CDR3 protein: CASSLADRTSGNTIYF. The CDR3 bases are TGTGCCAGCAGCTTAGCCGACAGGACTTCTGGAAACACCATATATTTT. This chain uses TRBV7-9 with TRBJ1-3; TRBD1 might be the D (6 bases). The CDR3 length is 16 residues. Deletions cut 0 bases from V and 1 base from J, with 10 bases between. Germline CDR1 SEHNR, CDR2 FQNEAQ (reference sequence).

J is TRBJ2-1 and V is TRBV28; D is undetermined. V was clipped by 6 bases and J by 7 bases, with 4 bases between them. The CDR3 loop spans 10 amino acids. Per germline, CDR1 MDHEN and CDR2 SYDVKM. The CDR3 nucleotides read TGTGCCAGCAGATCAAATGAGCAGTTCTTC. It specifies CASRSNEQFF.

In DNA form, the CDR3 reads TGCGCCAGCAGCCAGGATCTCGGATCGGAGACTGAAGCTTTCTTT. The encoded protein is CASSQDLGSETEAFF. V usage is TRBV4-3 and J usage is TRBJ1-1; the D is unclear. Trimming took 3 bases from V and 5 from J, leaving 16 bases between them. The CDR3 extends over 15 amino acids. Germline CDR1 and CDR2: LGHNA and YSLEER.

V is TRBV5-6 and J is TRBJ2-7, with D perhaps matching TRBD2 (6 bases). Per the germline V gene, CDR1 is SGHDT and CDR2 is YYEEEE. Trimming left V 4 bases short and J 4 bases short, with 15 bases between. The CDR3 is 14 amino acids. The CDR3 DNA is TGTGCCAGCAGCCCTCCCTTTAGCGGTTACGAGCAGTACTTC. Amino acids: CASSPPFSGYEQYF.

The chain joins TRBV5-6 to TRBJ2-3; 15 nucleotides align to TRBD2. Looked up from germline, CDR1 is SGHDT and CDR2 is YYEEEE. The CDR3 is 17 amino acids. The V segment lost 2 bases and the J segment 6 bases; nucleotides outside the gene matches: 7. The CDR3 loop reads CASSFGLAGGLGDTQYF. CDR3 bases: TGTGCCAGCAGCTTTGGACTAGCGGGGGGGTTGGGGGATACGCAGTATTTT.

The CDR3 is CASSLRSTGELKSNEQFF. The CDR3 bases are TGTGCCAGCAGCTTAAGGTCAACGGGAGAGTTAAAGTCTAATGAGCAGTTCTTC. This chain joins TRBV7-9 and TRBJ2-1, with D maybe TRBD2 (6 bases). The V gene lost 2 bases and the J gene lost 7 bases, with 24 bases spanning the gap. The CDR3 runs to 18 residues. Germline assignment: CDR1 SEHNR and CDR2 FQNEAQ (reference sequence).

This clone showed up just a few times. V usage is TRBV27 and J usage is TRBJ1-2; D gene ambiguous. Germline CDR1 reads MNHEY; CDR2 reads SMNVEV (reference sequence). This CDR3 has 14 residues. The V end lost 6 bases, the J end lost 2 bases, and 13 bases lay between the germline ends. In nucleotides, the CDR3 is TGTGCCAGCAGCTCAGGATACAAAAACTATGGCTACACCTTC. This encodes CASSSGYKNYGYTF.

The chain recombines TRBV4-3 with TRBJ1-6; 7 bases fit TRBD1. Germline loops: CDR1 LGHNA, CDR2 YSLEER. V trimming: 5 bases; J trimming: 6 bases; junction bases outside the gene matches: 7. The CDR3 totals 15 residues. The CDR3 DNA reads TGCGCCAGCAGCACCCGCTGGGACAGTAATTCACCCCTCCACTTT. Translating gives CASSTRWDSNSPLHF.